These 6 T cell receptor beta chains share one sample of origin, sequenced in a study of blood T cell repertoires in COVID-19. Sequencing was performed with immunoSEQ multiplex PCR; in TCRdb, only in-frame clones are kept and a portion is missing. The sample contains 100,000 to 120,000 clones, about four fifths of which appear only once. Sequences were obtained from peripheral blood. Receptors originate from an older woman with acute or convalescent COVID-19.

This chain connects TRBV5-1 to TRBJ1-4; 10 bases fit TRBD1. Unmatched junction bases numbered 4, after V lost 4 bases and J lost 7 bases. This CDR3 is built from 14 residues. Per germline, CDR1 SGHRS and CDR2 YFSETQ. CDR3 sequence reads: CASSRTGGGEKLFF. The CDR3 DNA is TGCGCCAGCAGCCGGACAGGGGGTGGTGAAAAACTGTTTTTT.

This clone was seen a few times. The rearrangement links TRBV7-2 to TRBJ2-2; a weak D match, TRBD1 (5 bases). The germline V gene encodes CDR1 SGHTA and CDR2 FQGNSA. The ends were cut back, 6 bases at V and 5 bases at J, with 10 bases in the middle. The length of the CDR3 is 13 residues. CDR3 in amino acids: CASRLRQTGELFF. The CDR3 nucleotides read TGTGCCAGCAGACTAAGACAGACCGGGGAGCTGTTTTTT.

The chain is built from TRBV7-2 and TRBJ2-7; 7 positions match TRBD1. V lost 4 bases, J lost 3 bases, and 3 bases stayed unmatched. This CDR3 comprises 13 residues. CDR1 SGHTA and CDR2 FQGNSA come from the germline V gene. This CDR3 reads CASSYRGNYEQYF. The CDR3 DNA reads TGTGCCAGCAGCTACAGGGGCAACTACGAGCAGTACTTC.

CDR3 protein: CASSQRQDMSNYGYTF. The CDR3 nucleotides read TGTGCCAGCAGCCAACGACAGGATATGTCTAACTATGGCTACACCTTC. The genes are TRBV21-1 and TRBJ1-2; the table names TRBD1, a call not compared with the DNA. TRBV21-1 is deemed a pseudogene. This CDR3 is 16 amino acids long.

The chain combines TRBV27 with TRBJ1-6, with 7 bases lining up with TRBD1. The CDR3 is 16 residues long. Germline loops: CDR1 MNHEY, CDR2 SMNVEV (reference sequence). Trimming took 6 bases from V and 7 from J; bases not matched to a gene: 12. CDR3 loop: CASSRSPGQSNSPLHF. CDR3 coding DNA: TGTGCCAGCAGCCGATCTCCGGGACAGTCAAATTCACCCCTCCACTTT.

The CDR3 loop is CSVGENSNQPQHF. Written as DNA, the CDR3 is TGCAGCGTTGGGGAGAATAGCAATCAGCCCCAGCATTTT. The chain links TRBV29-1 to TRBJ1-5; D is ambiguous. V lost 4 bases to trimming and J lost 0 bases, with 7 bases between them. The germline V gene has CDR1 SQVTM and CDR2 ANQGSEA. The CDR3 length is 13 residues.